Detailed here is one TCR beta chain. Its antigen is still unknown. CDR1 is DFQATT, CDR2 SNEGSKA, per germline (reference sequence). The CDR3 loop spans 12 amino acids. V lost 5 bases and J 0 bases, leaving 5 bases between the germline ends. It was with a sample-barcoded 5' primer and a J-beta primer mix that a second PCR of roughly 6 to 12 cycles was run. TCRdb passed the 5' RACE reads through MiXCR, listing each CDR3 protein once. The sample includes over 1,500,000 distinct CDR3 sequences, approximately 39% of them seen just once. This sample was included in a study of blood T cells in healthy people across ages. Regarding the study as a whole: Getting older went along with TCR beta diversity per million T cells dropping roughly linearly.

This sequence originates from a human donor in good health. This chain connects TRBV20-1 to TRBJ2-1; D not certain. The sequenced sample was blood. Here the CDR3 reads CSASHSYNEQFF. Written as DNA, the CDR3 is TGCAGTGCTTCACACTCCTACAATGAGCAGTTCTTC.